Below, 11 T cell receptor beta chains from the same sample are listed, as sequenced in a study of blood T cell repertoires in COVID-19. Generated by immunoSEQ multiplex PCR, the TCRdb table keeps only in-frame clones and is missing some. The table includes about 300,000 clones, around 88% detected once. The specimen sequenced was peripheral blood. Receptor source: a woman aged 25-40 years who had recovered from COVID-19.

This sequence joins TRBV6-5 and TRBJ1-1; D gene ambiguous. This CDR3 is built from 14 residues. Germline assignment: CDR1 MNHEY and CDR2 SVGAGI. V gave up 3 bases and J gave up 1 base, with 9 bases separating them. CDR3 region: CASSYPGKNTEAFF. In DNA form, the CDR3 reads TGTGCCAGCAGTTATCCAGGAAAGAACACTGAAGCTTTCTTT.

The CDR3 bases are TGTGCCAGCAGCTTAGGGGACAGTGAAGCTTTCTTT. It translates to CASSLGDSEAFF. The rearrangement links TRBV7-9 to TRBJ1-1; 7 bases are a match to TRBD1. This CDR3 is 12 amino acids long. Germline V gives CDR1 SEHNR, CDR2 FQNEAQ (reference sequence). V gave up 1 base and J gave up 7 bases; unmatched junction bases: 0.

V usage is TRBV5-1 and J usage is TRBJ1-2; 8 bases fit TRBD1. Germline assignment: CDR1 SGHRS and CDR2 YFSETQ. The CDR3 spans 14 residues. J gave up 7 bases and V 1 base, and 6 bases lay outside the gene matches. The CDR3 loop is CASSLTTGVAGYTF. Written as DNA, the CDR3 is TGCGCCAGCAGCTTGACGACAGGGGTCGCTGGCTACACCTTC. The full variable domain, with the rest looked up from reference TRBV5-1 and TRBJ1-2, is KAGVTQTPRYLIKTRGQQVTLSCSPISGHRSVSWYQQTPGQGLQFLFEYFSETQRNKGNFPGRFSGRQFSNSRSEMNVSTLELGDSALYLCASSLTTGVAGYTFGSGTRLTVV.

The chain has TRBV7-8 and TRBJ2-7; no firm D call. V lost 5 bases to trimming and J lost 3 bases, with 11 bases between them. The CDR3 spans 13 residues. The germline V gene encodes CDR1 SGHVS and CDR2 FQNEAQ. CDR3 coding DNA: TGTGCCAGCAGCCCGACTCGTCTCTACGAGCAGTACTTC. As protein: CASSPTRLYEQYF.

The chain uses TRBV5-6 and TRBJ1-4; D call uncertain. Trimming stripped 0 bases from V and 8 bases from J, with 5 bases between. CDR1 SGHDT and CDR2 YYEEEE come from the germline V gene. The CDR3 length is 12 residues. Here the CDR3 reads CASSLGAEKLFF. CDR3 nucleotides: TGTGCCAGCAGCTTGGGGGCAGAAAAACTGTTTTTT.

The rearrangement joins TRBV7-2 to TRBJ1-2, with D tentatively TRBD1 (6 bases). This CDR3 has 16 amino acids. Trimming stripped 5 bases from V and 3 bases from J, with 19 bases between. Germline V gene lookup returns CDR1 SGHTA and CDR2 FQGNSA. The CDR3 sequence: CASSITHRENHYGYTF. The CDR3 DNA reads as TGTGCCAGCAGCATAACCCACAGGGAGAATCACTATGGCTACACCTTC. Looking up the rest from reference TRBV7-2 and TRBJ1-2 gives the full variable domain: GAGVSQSPSNKVTEKGKDVELRCDPISGHTALYWYRQSLGQGLEFLIYFQGNSAPDKSGLPSDRFSAERTGGSVSTLTIQRTQQEDSAVYLCASSITHRENHYGYTFGSGTRLTVV.

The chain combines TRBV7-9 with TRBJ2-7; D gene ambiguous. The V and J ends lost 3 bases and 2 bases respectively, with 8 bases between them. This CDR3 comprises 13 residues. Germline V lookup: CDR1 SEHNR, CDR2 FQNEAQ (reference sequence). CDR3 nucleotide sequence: TGTGCCAGCAGCTTGGCAGGCCCCTACGAGCAGTACTTC. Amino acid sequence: CASSLAGPYEQYF.

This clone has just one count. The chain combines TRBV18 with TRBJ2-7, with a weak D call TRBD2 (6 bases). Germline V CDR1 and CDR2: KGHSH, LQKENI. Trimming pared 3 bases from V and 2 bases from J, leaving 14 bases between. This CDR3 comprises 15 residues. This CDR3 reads CASSPGRQGTYEQYF. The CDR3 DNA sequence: TGTGCCAGCTCACCGGGGAGGCAGGGAACCTACGAGCAGTACTTC.

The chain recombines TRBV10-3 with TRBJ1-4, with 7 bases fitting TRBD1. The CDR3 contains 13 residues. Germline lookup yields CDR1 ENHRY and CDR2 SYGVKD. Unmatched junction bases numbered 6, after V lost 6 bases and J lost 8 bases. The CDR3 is CAIRAGTAEKLFF. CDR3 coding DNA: TGTGCCATCAGGGCCGGGACAGCCGAAAAACTGTTTTTT.

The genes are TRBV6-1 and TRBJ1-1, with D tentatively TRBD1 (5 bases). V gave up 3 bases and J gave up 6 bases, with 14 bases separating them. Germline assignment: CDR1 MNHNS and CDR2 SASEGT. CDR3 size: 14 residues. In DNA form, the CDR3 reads TGTGCCAGCAGTGATCTTAACGGGGGGGCTGAAGCTTTCTTT. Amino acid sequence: CASSDLNGGAEAFF.

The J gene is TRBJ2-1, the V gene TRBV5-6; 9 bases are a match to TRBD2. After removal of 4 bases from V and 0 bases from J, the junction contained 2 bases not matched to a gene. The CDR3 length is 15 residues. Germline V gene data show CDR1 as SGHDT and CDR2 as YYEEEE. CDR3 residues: CASSPTSGSYNEQFF. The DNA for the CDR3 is TGTGCCAGCAGCCCGACTAGCGGCTCCTACAATGAGCAGTTCTTC.